This TCR beta chain is from a study of a mutant IDH1 vaccine in newly diagnosed glioma. Study background: Patients received vaccination from 4-6 weeks after radiotherapy alone, or with temozolomide cycles. Patients previously underwent radiotherapy, temozolomide, or both, and most underwent both. Overall study results and limits: Of all patients, 93.3% showed vaccine-induced immune responses.

Germline loops: CDR1 SEHNR, CDR2 FQNEAQ (reference sequence). Trimming shortened V by 3 bases and J by 5 bases, and 8 bases separated the two germline ends. The CDR3 runs to 13 residues. Time point defined: week 11, during vaccination. Every vaccine dose comprised 300 ug of mutant IDH1 20-mer peptide plus topical imiquimod. New WHO grade 3 or 4 IDH1-mutant, ATRX-lost astrocytomas were present in all donors. For this clone: As yet, its antigen is unknown.

The table came from immunoSEQ multiplex PCR; TCRdb's copy has only in-frame clones and leaves some out. The data hold around 60,000 clones, with about 88% observed a single time. Source: PBMCs, taken from a glioma patient whose treatment included an IDH1 peptide vaccine. V usage is TRBV7-9 and J usage is TRBJ2-1, with D hard to call. The receptor was derived from a woman aged 45-65 years with glioma. CDR3 region: CASSFKGNNEQFF. CDR3 DNA: TGTGCCAGCAGCTTCAAGGGAAACAATGAGCAGTTCTTC.